The rows below give T cell receptor beta chains drawn from one sample of a study of T-cell memory formation after mild COVID-19. MiXCR, run by TCRdb on the 5' RACE reads, gives a single entry per CDR3 protein. Of approximately 300,000 distinct CDR3 sequences in the sample, about 15% are singletons; the top ten hold over 20%. Sequenced input: PBMCs or a T cell subset sorted from them (not recorded which). The origin of the receptors is a man between 18 and 29 years old who had mild COVID-19 (a few samples of this study predate the infection). Cell type and time point are not known. Both conserved end residues are part of each CDR3. The D gene is left open where the match is weak. Clone size is shown for a subset of rows, as once, few, many or a class of expanded clone.

TRBD1	-	TRBV5-1	TRBJ2-2	CASSLTPGTGNTGELFF	TGCGCCAGCAGCTTGACCCCCGGGACAGGGAACACCGGGGAGCTGTTTTTT
-	few	TRBV6-5	TRBJ1-6	CASSSRAGSGNSPLHF	TGTGCCAGCAGTTCGAGGGCAGGGTCCGGTAATTCACCCCTCCACTTT
-	few	TRBV7-9	TRBJ2-3	CASSPRTDWDTQYF	TGTGCCAGCAGCCCCCGGACCGATTGGGATACGCAGTATTTT
-	-	TRBV12-5	TRBJ2-5	CASALPSWGETQYF	TGTGCTAGTGCCCTCCCATCGTGGGGAGAGACCCAGTACTTC
TRBD1	-	TRBV6-2/TRBV6-3	TRBJ2-7	CASSNRDRGRSIPYEQYF	TGTGCCAGCAGTAACCGGGACAGGGGGCGTAGTATCCCCTACGAGCAGTACTTC
TRBD1	few	TRBV29-1	TRBJ1-2	CSVVGLWQGADGYTF	TGCAGCGTTGTAGGCCTCTGGCAGGGGGCGGATGGCTACACCTTC
-	-	TRBV12-3/TRBV12-4	TRBJ1-1	CASRQGTRAFF	TGTGCCAGCAGGCAGGGTACCAGAGCTTTCTTT
-	-	TRBV5-1	TRBJ2-5	CASSLALTGLQETQYF	TGCGCCAGCAGCTTGGCCCTTACGGGACTTCAAGAGACCCAGTACTTC
-	few	TRBV5-1	TRBJ2-1	CASSLNIARSSYNEQFF	TGCGCCAGCAGCCTTAATATAGCGAGAAGCTCCTACAATGAGCAGTTCTTC
-	-	TRBV5-1	TRBJ2-3	CASSRDLPRTDTQYF	TGCGCCAGCAGCCGGGATTTACCCCGCACAGATACGCAGTATTTT
TRBD1	few	TRBV5-1	TRBJ1-2	CASSYDPGQGTGYTF	TGCGCCAGCAGCTATGACCCGGGACAGGGGACTGGCTACACCTTC
TRBD2	-	TRBV20-1	TRBJ2-7	CSASGGGLAGSYEQYF	TGCAGTGCTAGTGGGGGAGGACTAGCGGGCTCCTACGAGCAGTACTTC
-	few	TRBV4-2	TRBJ2-7	CASSQVKDVSYEQYF	TGTGCCAGCAGCCAAGTCAAGGACGTCTCCTACGAGCAGTACTTC
TRBD1	-	TRBV4-1	TRBJ1-2	CASSQVLTGVLGYTF	TGCGCCAGCAGCCAAGTACTGACAGGGGTCCTCGGCTACACCTTC
-	few	TRBV28	TRBJ1-6	CASITPYGYEGNSPLHF	TGTGCCAGCATCACGCCTTACGGGTATGAGGGTAATTCACCCCTCCACTTT
-	medium-sized	TRBV7-3	TRBJ2-2	CASSLRGGSNTGELFF	TGTGCCAGCAGCTTAAGGGGGGGCTCGAACACCGGGGAGCTGTTTTTT
-	-	TRBV7-9	TRBJ1-5	CASSWFFGGRDQPQHF	TGTGCCAGCAGCTGGTTCTTTGGGGGGAGAGATCAGCCCCAGCATTTT
TRBD2	-	TRBV5-1	TRBJ2-1	CASSWPGTSINEQFF	TGCGCCAGCAGCTGGCCCGGGACTAGCATCAATGAGCAGTTCTTC
-	-	TRBV12-3/TRBV12-4	TRBJ1-5	CASSFRYQPQHF	TGTGCCAGCAGTTTCAGGTATCAGCCCCAGCATTTT
-	-	TRBV6-5	TRBJ2-5	CASSYSGTVETQYF	TGTGCCAGCAGTTACTCCGGGACGGTAGAGACCCAGTACTTC
TRBD1	-	TRBV6-6	TRBJ2-5	CASGEPDRQQETQYF	TGTGCCAGCGGAGAGCCGGACAGGCAACAAGAGACCCAGTACTTC
-	-	TRBV20-1	TRBJ2-2	CSARDSQGSNTGELFF	TGCAGTGCTAGAGATTCCCAGGGATCGAACACCGGGGAGCTGTTTTTT
-	few	TRBV10-3	TRBJ2-7	CAIGRSSYEQYF	TGTGCCATCGGGAGGAGCTCCTACGAGCAGTACTTC
-	few	TRBV20-1	TRBJ2-5	CSATVAASNQETQYF	TGCAGTGCTACCGTAGCGGCATCGAACCAAGAGACCCAGTACTTC
TRBD2	-	TRBV9	TRBJ2-2	CASSVLAGTKVTGELFF	TGTGCCAGCAGCGTACTAGCGGGGACCAAAGTGACCGGGGAGCTGTTTTTT
-	few	TRBV27	TRBJ1-1	CASSLRTYSGAEAFF	TGTGCCAGCAGTTTAAGAACCTACTCCGGCGCTGAAGCTTTCTTT
-	few	TRBV15	TRBJ2-2	CATSREKNTGELFF	TGTGCCACCAGCAGAGAGAAGAACACCGGGGAGCTGTTTTTT
TRBD2	-	TRBV7-9	TRBJ2-3	CASSRGLATDTQYF	TGTGCCAGCAGCCGCGGACTAGCAACAGATACGCAGTATTTT